The 16 T cell receptor beta chains in this list originate from one sample, sequenced in a study of T cell responses to AZD1222 COVID-19 vaccine. Measured with immunoSEQ multiplex PCR; TCRdb has only the in-frame clones, and not every one. The table lists 150,000 or so clones, just over 90% of them singletons. Here the sequenced sample was peripheral blood, taken 28 days after the second AZD1222 dose. The source is an adult who received the AZD1222 COVID-19 vaccine.

The chain links TRBV10-3 to TRBJ2-5, with D perhaps TRBD2 (6 bases). V gave up 7 bases and J gave up 1 base, with 10 bases separating them. This CDR3 contains 13 residues. The germline CDR1 and CDR2 sequences are ENHRY and SYGVKD. The CDR3 DNA reads TGTGCCATCACGCGGGGACTCCAAGAGACCCAGTACTTC. Amino acid sequence: CAITRGLQETQYF.

The rearrangement links TRBV7-9 to TRBJ2-1; unclear D gene. With 4 bases removed from V and 8 bases from J, the gap between germline ends came to 12 bases. Germline V gives CDR1 SEHNR, CDR2 FQNEAQ (reference sequence). The CDR3 loop spans 13 amino acids. CDR3 coding DNA: TGTGCCAGCAGCTCCCCGTCCCGGGATGAGCAGTTCTTC. It translates to CASSSPSRDEQFF. The variable domain in full, with the rest retrieved from reference TRBV7-9 and TRBJ2-1, is DTGVSQNPRHKITKRGQNVTFRCDPISEHNRLYWYRQTLGQGPEFLTYFQNEAQLEKSRLLSDRFSAERPKGSFSTLEIQRTEQGDSAMYLCASSSPSRDEQFFGPGTRLTVL.

As regards this clone: The sample holds other DNA sequences that translate to the same CDR3. The chain carries TRBV4-1 and TRBJ1-1, with no clear D. V dropped 1 base and J dropped 2 bases, with 11 bases sitting between them. The CDR3 length is 15 residues. From germline, CDR1 is MGHRA and CDR2 YSYEKL. The chain's CDR3 is CASSQGPGLNTEAFF. The CDR3 DNA sequence: TGCGCCAGCAGCCAAGGTCCGGGCTTAAACACTGAAGCTTTCTTT.

The CDR3 nucleotides read TGCGCCAGCAGCGGCCCAGGGGACTCCTACGAGCAGTACTTC. Amino acids: CASSGPGDSYEQYF. The chain joins TRBV5-1 to TRBJ2-7; TRBD1 is a possible D gene (6 bases). The V end was cut by 4 bases, the J end by 0 bases, with 11 bases between. Germline CDR1 SGHRS, CDR2 YFSETQ. CDR3 length equals 14 residues.

The rearrangement joins TRBV2 to TRBJ1-1; 9 bases agree with TRBD1. The germline V gene has CDR1 SNHLY and CDR2 FYNNEI. V lost 7 bases, J lost 5 bases, and 8 bases stayed unmatched. The CDR3 totals 14 residues. DNA for the CDR3: TGTGCCAGCAACACAGGGGGCGAGAGTACTGAAGCTTTCTTT. This encodes CASNTGGESTEAFF.

This chain joins TRBV11-2 and TRBJ2-1; D may be TRBD1 (6 bases). Trimming removed 0 bases from V and 2 bases from J, with 11 bases in between. The CDR3 has 16 residues. Germline V gene lookup returns CDR1 SGHAT and CDR2 FQNNGV. CDR3 loop: CASSLDKRDTYNEQFF. DNA of the CDR3: TGTGCCAGCAGCTTAGATAAAAGGGACACCTACAATGAGCAGTTCTTC.

This clone was picked up one time. V usage is TRBV6-5 and J usage is TRBJ1-6; unclear D gene. Germline CDR1 reads MNHEY; CDR2 reads SVGAGI. Trimming cost V 7 bases and J 5 bases, with 6 bases left between them. The CDR3 runs 12 residues. As DNA, the CDR3 is TGTGCCAGCACAGCAGATAATTCACCCCTCCACTTT. This gives the protein CASTADNSPLHF.

The chain recombines TRBV6-5 with TRBJ1-1, with D uncertain. The V gene's germline CDR1 is MNHEY and CDR2 SVGAGI. The ends were cut back, 0 bases at V and 4 bases at J, with 9 bases in the middle. The CDR3 loop spans 14 amino acids. The CDR3 sequence is CASSYSNQFTEAFF. The DNA for the CDR3 is TGTGCCAGCAGTTACTCGAACCAGTTCACTGAAGCTTTCTTT.

The gene calls are TRBV5-1 and TRBJ2-7, with TRBD1 identical over 7 bases. The length of the CDR3 is 14 residues. Germline assignment: CDR1 SGHRS and CDR2 YFSETQ. V lost 5 bases to trimming and J lost 1 base; unmatched junction nucleotides: 6. The CDR3 region has the DNA TGCGCCAGCAGTACGGGACAGCCATCCTACGAGCAGTACTTC. This encodes CASSTGQPSYEQYF.

This clone was detected only once. This chain links TRBV18 with TRBJ1-2; 8 bases line up with TRBD1. The CDR3 consists of 14 residues. V was pared by 0 bases and J by 7 bases, with 4 bases of the junction left unmatched. From germline, CDR1 is KGHSH and CDR2 LQKENI. Here the CDR3 reads CASSPPTRGLGYTF. DNA for the CDR3: TGTGCCAGCTCACCACCGACCAGGGGGCTTGGCTACACCTTC.

This rearrangement joins TRBV9 to TRBJ1-2; a possible D gene is TRBD1 (5 bases). This CDR3 comprises 15 residues. CDR1 and CDR2 (germline): SGDLS, YYNGEE. Trimming shortened V by 0 bases and J by 0 bases, and 9 bases separated the two germline ends. The CDR3 DNA reads as TGTGCCAGCAGCGTAGGACAGAACACTAACTATGGCTACACCTTC. Translation: CASSVGQNTNYGYTF.

The rearrangement links TRBV19 to TRBJ2-1; the D gene is possibly TRBD2 (5 bases). Germline V gene data show CDR1 as LNHDA and CDR2 as SQIVND (reference sequence). The CDR3 has 12 residues. V gave up 6 bases and J gave up 10 bases, with 13 bases separating them. CDR3 coding DNA: TGTGCCAGTAGCCCGGAGAGGGCAGAGCAGTTCTTC. It encodes CASSPERAEQFF.

The rearrangement joins TRBV7-9 to TRBJ1-1; 10 bases agree with TRBD1. CDR1 and CDR2 from the germline V gene are SEHNR and FQNEAQ (reference sequence). This CDR3 has 17 residues. V trimming: 2 bases; J trimming: 0 bases; junction bases outside the gene matches: 6. The CDR3 here is CASSLMTGGYVNTEAFF. CDR3 DNA: TGTGCCAGCAGCTTAATGACAGGGGGCTATGTGAACACTGAAGCTTTCTTT.

The gene calls are TRBV5-1 and TRBJ2-2; TRBD1 matches at 9 bases. Trimming cost V 9 bases and J 1 base; bases outside gene matches: 7. In germline, CDR1 is SGHRS, CDR2 YFSETQ. The CDR3 consists of 15 residues. This CDR3 reads CATPGTGMNTGELFF. CDR3 nucleotides: TGCGCCACCCCCGGGACAGGGATGAACACCGGGGAGCTGTTTTTT.

The chain couples TRBV5-1 to TRBJ1-4; D might be TRBD1 (5 bases). The CDR3 extends over 14 amino acids. CDR1 and CDR2 (germline): SGHRS, YFSETQ. V gave up 0 bases and J gave up 6 bases, with 9 bases separating them. For the CDR3, the DNA is TGCGCCAGCAGCTTGGTCGCAGGGTATGAAAAACTGTTTTTT. Its protein product is CASSLVAGYEKLFF.

V gene TRBV28 combines with J gene TRBJ1-3, with 7 bases fitting TRBD1. The CDR3 runs 15 residues. Germline CDR1 is MDHEN and CDR2 is SYDVKM. The V gene end was trimmed by 5 bases and the J gene end by 4 bases; junction bases not matched to a gene: 8. CDR3 in amino acids: CASSPPGTVGNTIYF. The CDR3 DNA follows: TGTGCCAGCAGTCCGCCCGGGACAGTAGGAAACACCATATATTTT.